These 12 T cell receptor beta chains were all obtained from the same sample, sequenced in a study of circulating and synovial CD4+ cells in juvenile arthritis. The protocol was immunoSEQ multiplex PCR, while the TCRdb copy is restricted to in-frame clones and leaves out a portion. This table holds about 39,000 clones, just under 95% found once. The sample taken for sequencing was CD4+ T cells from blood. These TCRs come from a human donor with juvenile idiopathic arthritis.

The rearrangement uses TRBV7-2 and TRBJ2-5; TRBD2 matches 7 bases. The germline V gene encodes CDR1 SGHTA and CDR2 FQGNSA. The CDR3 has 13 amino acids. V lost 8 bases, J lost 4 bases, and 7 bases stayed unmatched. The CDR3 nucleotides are TGTGCCAGCCGCGTGGGGGGGGGAGAGACCCAGTACTTC. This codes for CASRVGGGETQYF. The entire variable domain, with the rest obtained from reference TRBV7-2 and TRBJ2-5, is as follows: GAGVSQSPSNKVTEKGKDVELRCDPISGHTALYWYRQSLGQGLEFLIYFQGNSAPDKSGLPSDRFSAERTGGSVSTLTIQRTQQEDSAVYLCASRVGGGETQYFGPGTRLLVL.

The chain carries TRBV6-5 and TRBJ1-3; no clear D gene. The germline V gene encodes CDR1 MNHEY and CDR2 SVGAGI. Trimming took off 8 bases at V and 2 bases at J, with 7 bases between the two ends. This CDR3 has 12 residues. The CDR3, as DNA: TGTGCCAGCCAGAACGCTGGAAACACCATATATTTT. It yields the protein CASQNAGNTIYF.

The chain's CDR3 is CASRSASGGLGNIQYF. For the CDR3, the DNA is TGTGCCAGCAGGTCGGCTAGCGGGGGGTTAGGTAACATTCAGTACTTC. The chain has TRBV2 and TRBJ2-4, with TRBD2 matching 11 bases. The CDR3 spans 16 residues. Germline V gives CDR1 SNHLY, CDR2 FYNNEI. Trimming cost V 6 bases and J 7 bases; bases outside gene matches: 11.

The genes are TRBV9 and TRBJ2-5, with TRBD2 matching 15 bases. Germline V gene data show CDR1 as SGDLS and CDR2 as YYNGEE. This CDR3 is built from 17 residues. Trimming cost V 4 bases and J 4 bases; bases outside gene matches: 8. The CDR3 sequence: CASSPGLAGGGGETQYF. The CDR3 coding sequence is TGTGCCAGCAGCCCGGGACTAGCGGGGGGTGGTGGAGAGACCCAGTACTTC.

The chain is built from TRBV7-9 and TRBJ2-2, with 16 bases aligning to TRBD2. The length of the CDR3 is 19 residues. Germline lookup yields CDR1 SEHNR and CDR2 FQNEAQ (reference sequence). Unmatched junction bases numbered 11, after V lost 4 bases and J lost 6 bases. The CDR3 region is CASSSRSGTSGGASGELFF. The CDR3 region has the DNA TGTGCCAGCAGCTCGCGGTCCGGGACTAGCGGGGGGGCGTCCGGGGAGCTGTTTTTT.

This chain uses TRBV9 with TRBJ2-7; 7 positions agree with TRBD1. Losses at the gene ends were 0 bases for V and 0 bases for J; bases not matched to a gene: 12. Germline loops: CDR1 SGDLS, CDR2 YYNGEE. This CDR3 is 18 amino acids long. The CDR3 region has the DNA TGTGCCAGCAGCGTAGCCGCCAGGGACAGCGGAAGCTCCTACGAGCAGTACTTC. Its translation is CASSVAARDSGSSYEQYF.

CDR3 region: CASSLDAGVSTDTQYF. CDR3 DNA: TGTGCCAGCAGCTTAGATGCGGGGGTGAGCACAGATACGCAGTATTTT. The J gene is TRBJ2-3, the V gene TRBV7-2; TRBD2 aligns across 7 bases. With 1 base clipped from V and 0 bases from J, the junction kept 4 bases outside the gene matches. This CDR3 has 16 amino acids. CDR1 SGHTA and CDR2 FQGNSA come from the germline V gene.

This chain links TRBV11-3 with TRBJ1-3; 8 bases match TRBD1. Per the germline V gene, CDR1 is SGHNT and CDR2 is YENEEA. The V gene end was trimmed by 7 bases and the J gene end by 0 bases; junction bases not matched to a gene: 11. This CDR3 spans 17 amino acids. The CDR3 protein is CASIPGQALFSGNTIYF. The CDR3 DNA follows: TGTGCCAGCATTCCGGGACAGGCTCTTTTCTCTGGAAACACCATATATTTT.

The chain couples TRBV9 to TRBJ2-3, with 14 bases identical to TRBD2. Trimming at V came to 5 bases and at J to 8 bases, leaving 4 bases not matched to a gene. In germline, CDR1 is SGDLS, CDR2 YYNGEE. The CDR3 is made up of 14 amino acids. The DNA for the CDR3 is TGTGCCAGCAGGACTAGCGGGGGGGCCGGTACGCAGTATTTT. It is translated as CASRTSGGAGTQYF.

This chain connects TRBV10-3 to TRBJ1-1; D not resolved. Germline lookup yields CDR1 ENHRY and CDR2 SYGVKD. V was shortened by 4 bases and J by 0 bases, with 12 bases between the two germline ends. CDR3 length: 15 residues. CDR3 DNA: TGTGCCATCAGTGTTCAGGCAGCCCTGAACACTGAAGCTTTCTTT. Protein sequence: CAISVQAALNTEAFF.

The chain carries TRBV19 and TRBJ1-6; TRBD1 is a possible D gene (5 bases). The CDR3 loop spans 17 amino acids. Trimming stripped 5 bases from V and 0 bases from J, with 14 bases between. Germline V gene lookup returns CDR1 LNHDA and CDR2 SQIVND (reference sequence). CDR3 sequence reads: CASSPSRQSSYNSPLHF. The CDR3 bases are TGTGCCAGTAGTCCGAGCCGACAGAGCTCCTATAATTCACCCCTCCACTTT.

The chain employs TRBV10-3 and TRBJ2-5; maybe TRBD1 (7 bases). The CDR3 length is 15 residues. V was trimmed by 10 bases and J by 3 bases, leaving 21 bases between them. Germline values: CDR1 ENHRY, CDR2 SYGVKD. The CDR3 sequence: CASRGATRTEETQYF. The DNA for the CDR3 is TGTGCCAGCAGGGGGGCTACGAGGACCGAAGAGACCCAGTACTTC.